This T cell receptor (beta chain) was identified during a study of shared clonotypes between healthy human individuals. Measured with immunoSEQ multiplex PCR; TCRdb has only the in-frame clones, and not every one. This table has millions of clones, just over 90% appearing once. Trimming pared 7 bases from V and 6 bases from J, leaving 15 bases between. Germline CDR1 and CDR2: SGHTA and FQGNSA. The CDR3 runs 13 residues. Naive CD8 cells, CD45RO-negative and positively selected for CCR7, excluded terminally differentiated effector memory CD45RA+ cells. Sequencing input: naive CD8+ T cells from PBMCs. This TCR was sampled from a young man in good health. Some clones in this sample may be carry-over from other donors' samples. The chain joins TRBV7-2 to TRBJ1-1, with D possibly being TRBD1 (5 bases). Here the CDR3 DNA reads TGTGCCAGCAACTCCAGGGACGAGGCTGAAGCTTTCTTT. Its translation: CASNSRDEAEAFF.